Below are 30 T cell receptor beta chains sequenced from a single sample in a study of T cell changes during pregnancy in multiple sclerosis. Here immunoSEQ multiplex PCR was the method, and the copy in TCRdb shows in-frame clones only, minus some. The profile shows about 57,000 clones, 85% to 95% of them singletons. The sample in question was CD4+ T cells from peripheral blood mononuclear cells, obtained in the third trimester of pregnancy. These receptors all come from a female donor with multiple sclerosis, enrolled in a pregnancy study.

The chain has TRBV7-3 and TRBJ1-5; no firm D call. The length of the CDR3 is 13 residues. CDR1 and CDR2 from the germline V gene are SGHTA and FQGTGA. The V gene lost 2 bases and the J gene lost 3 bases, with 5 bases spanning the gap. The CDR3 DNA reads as TGTGCCAGCAGCTTAGCTAACAATCAGCCCCAGCATTTT. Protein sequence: CASSLANNQPQHF.

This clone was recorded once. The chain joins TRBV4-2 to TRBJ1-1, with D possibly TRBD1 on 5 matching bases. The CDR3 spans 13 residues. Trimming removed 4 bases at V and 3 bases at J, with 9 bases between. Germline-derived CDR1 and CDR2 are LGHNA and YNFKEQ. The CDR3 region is CASSLGGDTEAFF. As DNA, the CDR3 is TGTGCCAGCAGCCTGGGGGGGGACACTGAAGCTTTCTTT.

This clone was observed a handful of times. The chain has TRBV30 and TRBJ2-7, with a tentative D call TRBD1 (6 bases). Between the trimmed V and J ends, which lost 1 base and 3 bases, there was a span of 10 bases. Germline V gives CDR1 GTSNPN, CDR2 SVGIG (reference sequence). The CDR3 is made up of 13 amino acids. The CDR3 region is CAWSEGGIYEQYF. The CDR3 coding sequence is TGTGCCTGGAGTGAAGGGGGAATCTACGAGCAGTACTTC.

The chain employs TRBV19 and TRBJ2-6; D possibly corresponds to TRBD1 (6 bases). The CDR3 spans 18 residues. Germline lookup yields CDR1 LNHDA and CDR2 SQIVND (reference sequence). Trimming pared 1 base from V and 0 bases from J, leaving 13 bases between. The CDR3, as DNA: TGTGCCAGTAGTATAGTTCGGGCACAGGGCTCTGGGGCCAACGTCCTGACTTTC. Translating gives CASSIVRAQGSGANVLTF.

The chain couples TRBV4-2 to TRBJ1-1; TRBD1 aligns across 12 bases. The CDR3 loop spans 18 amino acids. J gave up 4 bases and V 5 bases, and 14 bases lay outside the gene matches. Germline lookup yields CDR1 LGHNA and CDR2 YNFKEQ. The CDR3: CASSGFGTGGRKGTEAFF. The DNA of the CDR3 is TGTGCCAGCAGCGGTTTCGGGACAGGGGGCCGTAAAGGCACTGAAGCTTTCTTT.

The CDR3 nucleotides are TGTGCCAGCAGTTACCTAGCGGGTCTTGTCCAAGAGACCCAGTACTTC. It specifies CASSYLAGLVQETQYF. The V call is TRBV6-5, the J call TRBJ2-5, with 8 bases that match TRBD2. The CDR3 spans 16 residues. Looked up from germline, CDR1 is MNHEY and CDR2 is SVGAGI. With 2 bases clipped from V and 1 base from J, the junction kept 6 bases outside the gene matches.

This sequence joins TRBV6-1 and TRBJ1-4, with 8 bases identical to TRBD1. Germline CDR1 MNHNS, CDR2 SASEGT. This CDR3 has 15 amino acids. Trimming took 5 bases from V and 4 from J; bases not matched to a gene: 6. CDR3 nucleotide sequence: TGTGCCAGCAGTACCCGGACAGGGCTTAATGAAAAACTGTTTTTT. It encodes CASSTRTGLNEKLFF.

The CDR3: CASSQRPGQGGTEAFF. The CDR3 region has the DNA TGTGCCAGCAGCCAGCGACCGGGACAGGGGGGAACTGAAGCTTTCTTT. The chain couples TRBV4-2 to TRBJ1-1; 11 bases fit TRBD1. The CDR3 contains 16 residues. J lost 5 bases, V lost 3 bases, and 8 bases had no gene match. Germline CDR1 is LGHNA and CDR2 is YNFKEQ.

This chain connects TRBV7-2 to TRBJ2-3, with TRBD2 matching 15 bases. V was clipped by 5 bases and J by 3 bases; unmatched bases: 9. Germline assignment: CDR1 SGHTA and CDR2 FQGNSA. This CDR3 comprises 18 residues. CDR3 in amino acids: CASSLRTSGGARTDTQYF. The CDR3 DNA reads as TGTGCCAGCAGCCTAAGGACTAGCGGGGGGGCCCGGACAGATACGCAGTATTTT.

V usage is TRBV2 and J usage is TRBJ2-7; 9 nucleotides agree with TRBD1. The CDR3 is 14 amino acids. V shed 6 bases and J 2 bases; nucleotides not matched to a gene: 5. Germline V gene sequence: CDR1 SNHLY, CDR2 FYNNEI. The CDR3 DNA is TGTGCCAGCAGGGTGGGACAGGGTCCCTACGAGCAGTACTTC. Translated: CASRVGQGPYEQYF.

The CDR3 DNA sequence: TGTGCCAGCAGCCAAAGTGGCGGGGGGCCCTACAATGAGCAGTTCTTC. Protein sequence: CASSQSGGGPYNEQFF. This rearrangement joins TRBV7-2 to TRBJ2-1; 8 nucleotides match TRBD2. The V segment lost 5 bases and the J segment 2 bases; nucleotides outside the gene matches: 8. The V gene's germline CDR1 is SGHTA and CDR2 FQGNSA. CDR3 length: 16 residues.

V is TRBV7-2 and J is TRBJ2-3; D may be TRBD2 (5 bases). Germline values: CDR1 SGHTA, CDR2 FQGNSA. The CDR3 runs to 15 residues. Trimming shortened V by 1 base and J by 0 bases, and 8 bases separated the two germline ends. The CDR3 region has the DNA TGTGCCAGCAGCTTAGACCTAGCAAGCACAGATACGCAGTATTTT. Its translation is CASSLDLASTDTQYF. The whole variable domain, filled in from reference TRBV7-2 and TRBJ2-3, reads GAGVSQSPSNKVTEKGKDVELRCDPISGHTALYWYRQSLGQGLEFLIYFQGNSAPDKSGLPSDRFSAERTGGSVSTLTIQRTQQEDSAVYLCASSLDLASTDTQYFGPGTRLTVL.

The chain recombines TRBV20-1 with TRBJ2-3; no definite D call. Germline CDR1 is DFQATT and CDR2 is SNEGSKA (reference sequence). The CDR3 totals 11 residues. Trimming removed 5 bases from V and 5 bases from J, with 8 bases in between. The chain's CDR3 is CSAEVGDTQYF. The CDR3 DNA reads TGCAGTGCTGAAGTCGGAGATACGCAGTATTTT.

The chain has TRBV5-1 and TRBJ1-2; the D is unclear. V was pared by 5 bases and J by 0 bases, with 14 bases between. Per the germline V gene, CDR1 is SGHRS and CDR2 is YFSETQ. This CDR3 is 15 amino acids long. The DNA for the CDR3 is TGCGCCAGCAGTACCCGCGGGCAATCTAACTATGGCTACACCTTC. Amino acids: CASSTRGQSNYGYTF.

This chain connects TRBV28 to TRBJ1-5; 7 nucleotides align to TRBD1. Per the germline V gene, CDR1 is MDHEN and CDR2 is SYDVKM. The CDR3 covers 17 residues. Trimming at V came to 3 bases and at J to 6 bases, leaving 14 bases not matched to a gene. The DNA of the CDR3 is TGTGCCAGCAGTTTGAACAGGGGCCTAGGTTGGGGTCAGCCCCAGCATTTT. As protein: CASSLNRGLGWGQPQHF. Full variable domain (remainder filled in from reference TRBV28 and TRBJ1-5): DVKVTQSSRYLVKRTGEKVFLECVQDMDHENMFWYRQDPGLGLRLIYFSYDVKMKEKGDIPEGYSVSREKKERFSLILESASTNQTSMYLCASSLNRGLGWGQPQHFGDGTRLSIL.

The CDR3 here is CASSPIAGSMNTEAFF. In DNA, the CDR3 is TGTGCCAGCTCGCCTATAGCGGGGAGCATGAACACTGAAGCTTTCTTT. The chain is built from TRBV18 and TRBJ1-1; D is ambiguous. Germline assignment: CDR1 KGHSH and CDR2 LQKENI. The CDR3 has 16 amino acids. The V end lost 6 bases, the J end lost 0 bases, and 17 bases lay between the germline ends.

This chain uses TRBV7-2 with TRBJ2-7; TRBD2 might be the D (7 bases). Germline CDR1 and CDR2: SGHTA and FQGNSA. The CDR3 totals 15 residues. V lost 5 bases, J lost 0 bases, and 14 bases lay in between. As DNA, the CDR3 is TGTGCCAGCAGCCCCCTGGGGGGGGCCTCCTACGAGCAGTACTTC. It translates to CASSPLGGASYEQYF.

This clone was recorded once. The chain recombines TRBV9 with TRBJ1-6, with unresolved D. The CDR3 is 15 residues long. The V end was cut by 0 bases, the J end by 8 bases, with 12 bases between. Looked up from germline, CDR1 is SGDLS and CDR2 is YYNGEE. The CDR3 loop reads CASSVDPAEDSPLHF. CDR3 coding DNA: TGTGCCAGCAGCGTAGACCCCGCAGAAGATTCACCCCTCCACTTT.

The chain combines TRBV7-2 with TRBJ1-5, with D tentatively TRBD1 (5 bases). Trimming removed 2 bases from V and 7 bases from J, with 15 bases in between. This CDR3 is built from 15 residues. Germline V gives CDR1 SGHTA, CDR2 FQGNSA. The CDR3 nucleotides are TGTGCCAGCAGCTTATCAGGGTTACAAGGCCAGCCCCAGCATTTT. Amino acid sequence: CASSLSGLQGQPQHF.

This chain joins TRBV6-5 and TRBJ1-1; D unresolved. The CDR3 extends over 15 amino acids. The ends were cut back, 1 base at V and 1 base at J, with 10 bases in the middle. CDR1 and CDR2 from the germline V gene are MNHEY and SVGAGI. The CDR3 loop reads CASSYLAPQNTEAFF. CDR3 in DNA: TGTGCCAGCAGTTACTTGGCCCCACAGAACACTGAAGCTTTCTTT.

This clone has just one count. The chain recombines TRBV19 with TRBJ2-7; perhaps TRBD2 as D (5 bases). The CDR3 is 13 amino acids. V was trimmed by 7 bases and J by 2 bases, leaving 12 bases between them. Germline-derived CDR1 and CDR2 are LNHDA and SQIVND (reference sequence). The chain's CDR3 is CASTRTGTYEQYF. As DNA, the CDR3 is TGTGCCAGTACCCGGACGGGGACCTACGAGCAGTACTTC.

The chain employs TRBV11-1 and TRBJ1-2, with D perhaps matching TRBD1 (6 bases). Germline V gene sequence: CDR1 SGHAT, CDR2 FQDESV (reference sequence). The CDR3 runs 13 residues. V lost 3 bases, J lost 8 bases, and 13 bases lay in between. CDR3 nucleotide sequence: TGTGCCAGCAGCTTTCAGGGGCAAGAGGGCTACACCTTC. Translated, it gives CASSFQGQEGYTF.

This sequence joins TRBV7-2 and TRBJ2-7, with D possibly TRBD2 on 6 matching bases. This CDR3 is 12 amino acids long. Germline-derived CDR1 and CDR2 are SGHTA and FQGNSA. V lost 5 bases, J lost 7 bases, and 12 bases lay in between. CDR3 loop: CASSRVGGEQYF. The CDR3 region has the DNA TGTGCCAGCAGCCGGGTGGGGGGAGAGCAGTACTTC.

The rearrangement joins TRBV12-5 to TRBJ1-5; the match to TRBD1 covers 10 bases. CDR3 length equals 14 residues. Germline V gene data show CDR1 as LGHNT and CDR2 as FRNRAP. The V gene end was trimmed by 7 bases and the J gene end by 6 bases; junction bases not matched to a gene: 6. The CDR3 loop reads CASAKDRGRQPQHF. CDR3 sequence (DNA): TGTGCTAGTGCCAAAGACAGGGGGCGTCAGCCCCAGCATTTT.

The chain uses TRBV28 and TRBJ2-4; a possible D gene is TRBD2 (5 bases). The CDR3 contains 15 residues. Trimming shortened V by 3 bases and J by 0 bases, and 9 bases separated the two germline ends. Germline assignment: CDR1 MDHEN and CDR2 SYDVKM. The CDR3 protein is CASSFPGLAKNIQYF. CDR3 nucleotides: TGTGCCAGCAGTTTTCCGGGATTAGCCAAAAACATTCAGTACTTC.

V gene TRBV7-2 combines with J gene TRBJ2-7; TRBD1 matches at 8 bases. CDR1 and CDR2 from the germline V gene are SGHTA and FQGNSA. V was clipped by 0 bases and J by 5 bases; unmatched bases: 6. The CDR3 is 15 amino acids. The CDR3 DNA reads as TGTGCCAGCAGCTTAGCGGGCAGGGGGCTTGACGAGCAGTACTTC. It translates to CASSLAGRGLDEQYF. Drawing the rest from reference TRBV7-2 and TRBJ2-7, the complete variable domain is GAGVSQSPSNKVTEKGKDVELRCDPISGHTALYWYRQSLGQGLEFLIYFQGNSAPDKSGLPSDRFSAERTGGSVSTLTIQRTQQEDSAVYLCASSLAGRGLDEQYFGPGTRLTVT.

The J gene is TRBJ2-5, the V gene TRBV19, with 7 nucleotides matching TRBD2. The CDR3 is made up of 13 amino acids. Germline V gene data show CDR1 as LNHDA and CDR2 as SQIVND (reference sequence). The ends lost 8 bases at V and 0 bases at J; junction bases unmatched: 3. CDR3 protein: CASGGGYQETQYF. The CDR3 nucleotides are TGTGCCAGTGGCGGGGGATACCAAGAGACCCAGTACTTC.

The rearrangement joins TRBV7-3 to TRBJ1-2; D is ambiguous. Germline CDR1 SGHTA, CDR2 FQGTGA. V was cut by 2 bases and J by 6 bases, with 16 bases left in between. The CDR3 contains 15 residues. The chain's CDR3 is CASSLFGLADHGYTF. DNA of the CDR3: TGTGCCAGCAGCTTATTTGGGTTAGCCGACCATGGCTACACCTTC.

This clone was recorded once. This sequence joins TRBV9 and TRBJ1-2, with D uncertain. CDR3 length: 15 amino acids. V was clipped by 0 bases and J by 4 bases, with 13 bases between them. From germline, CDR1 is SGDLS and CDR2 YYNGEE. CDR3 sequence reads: CASSVATSSLYGYTF. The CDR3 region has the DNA TGTGCCAGCAGCGTAGCGACTTCCAGTCTCTATGGCTACACCTTC.

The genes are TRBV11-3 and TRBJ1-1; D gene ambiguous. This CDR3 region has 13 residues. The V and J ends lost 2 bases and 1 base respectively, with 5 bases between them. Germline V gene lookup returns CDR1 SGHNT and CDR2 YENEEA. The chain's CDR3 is CASSLWRNTEAFF. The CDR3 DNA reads TGTGCCAGCAGCTTATGGAGGAACACTGAAGCTTTCTTT. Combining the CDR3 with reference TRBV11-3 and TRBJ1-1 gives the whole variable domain EAGVVQSPRYKIIEKKQPVAFWCNPISGHNTLYWYLQNLGQGPELLIRYENEEAVDDSQLPKDRFSAERLKGVDSTLKIQPAELGDSAVYLCASSLWRNTEAFFGQGTRLTVV.